This TCR beta chain was recovered during a study of cytomegalovirus exposure and HLA in healthy donors. This CDR3 contains 16 residues. V was pared by 5 bases and J by 2 bases, with 19 bases between. Germline-derived CDR1 and CDR2 are SGDLS and YYNGEE. The study ran its PCR with 60 Vbeta and 13 Jbeta primers. The method was immunoSEQ multiplex PCR; TCRdb's version includes in-frame clones alone and lacks a portion of them. The sample lists about 160,000 clones, roughly 85% occurring once. This sequence was found in a male donor in good health and CMV-seropositive. The chain recombines TRBV9 with TRBJ1-1; D unclear. Material for sequencing was PBMCs. The DNA of the CDR3 is TGTGCCAGCAGTCGCCTGGCCGGCAGAGGTAACACTGAAGCTTTCTTT. Amino acids: CASSRLAGRGNTEAFF.